Listed here are 12 T cell receptor beta chains from one sample, sequenced in a study of cytomegalovirus exposure and HLA in healthy donors. PCR amplification relied on 60 Vbeta primers (plus 13 Jbeta primers). The data were produced by immunoSEQ multiplex PCR, yet TCRdb's version contains in-frame clones alone and is incomplete. Of 150,000 to 200,000 clones in the sample, about 87% were seen once. The sequenced material came from PBMCs. The source is a young woman in good health and CMV-seronegative.

As for this clone: Sequence at one end of the junction differs from germline and may be a read error. This sample also contains other DNA sequences that code for the same CDR3. This rearrangement joins TRBV6-1 to TRBJ1-4; the match to TRBD1 covers 10 bases. This CDR3 region has 16 residues. Germline CDR1 is MNHNS and CDR2 is SASEGT. Here the CDR3 DNA reads TGTGCCAGCAGTGGACAGGGGGCGGTCGGTAATGAAAAACTGTTCTTT. Amino acid sequence: CASSGQGAVGNEKLFF.

This clone has only a few counts. This sequence joins TRBV4-1 and TRBJ2-7, with 8 bases lining up with TRBD2. In germline, CDR1 is MGHRA, CDR2 YSYEKL. The CDR3 is 16 amino acids. The junction had 10 bases not matched to a gene; V was cut back by 0 bases and J by 6 bases. The CDR3 here is CASSQDFLGTSSEQYF. The CDR3 DNA is TGCGCCAGCAGCCAAGATTTCCTTGGGACTAGTTCCGAGCAGTACTTC.

J is TRBJ2-7 and V is TRBV28; D perhaps matches TRBD2 (5 bases). Germline values: CDR1 MDHEN, CDR2 SYDVKM. CDR3 size: 15 residues. V lost 4 bases to trimming and J lost 3 bases, with 16 bases between them. The CDR3 DNA reads TGTGCCAGCAGTTCGCCGGGTTCCGGGGTCTACGAGCAGTACTTC. Translation: CASSSPGSGVYEQYF.

The V and J genes are TRBV7-2 and TRBJ2-1, with 9 positions matching TRBD2. CDR1 is SGHTA and CDR2 is FQGNSA in the germline V gene. The V gene end was trimmed by 1 base and the J gene end by 5 bases; junction bases not matched to a gene: 6. CDR3 size: 16 residues. CDR3 in amino acids: CASSLDGAGGDNEQFF. CDR3 DNA sequence: TGTGCCAGCAGCTTAGATGGAGCGGGAGGAGACAATGAGCAGTTCTTC.

V gene TRBV2 combines with J gene TRBJ1-1; 7 nucleotides agree with TRBD1. This CDR3 has 12 residues. Per germline, CDR1 SNHLY and CDR2 FYNNEI. J was trimmed by 5 bases and V by 6 bases; bases with no gene match: 3. In DNA form, the CDR3 reads TGTGCCAGCAGCCAGGGGGAGACTGAAGCTTTCTTT. It is translated as CASSQGETEAFF.

The genes are TRBV1 and TRBJ2-7; TRBD1, the table's D call, lacks a check against the DNA. TRBV1 is recorded as a pseudogene. CDR3 length: 14 amino acids. DNA for the CDR3: TGCACCAGCAGCCAAGGGGGCACCTCCTACGAGCAGTACTTC. Protein product: CTSSQGGTSYEQYF.

Comments on this clone: Compared with germline, one end of the junction differs, possibly owing to a read error. The chain is built from TRBV5-1 and TRBJ2-7; D might be TRBD1 (6 bases). Germline loops: CDR1 SGHRS, CDR2 YFSETQ. The CDR3 totals 16 residues. The DNA for the CDR3 is TGCGCCAGCAGCTTGGGGGGTAGGGGGTTTCCCTACGAGCAGCACTTC. Translated: CASSLGGRGFPYEQHF.

This clone showed up just once. The chain combines TRBV6-1 with TRBJ1-6; D gene ambiguous. Trimming cost V 8 bases and J 10 bases, with 12 bases left between them. Germline values: CDR1 MNHNS, CDR2 SASEGT. The CDR3 covers 12 residues. The CDR3 reads CASHTGRSPLHF. The CDR3 nucleotides read TGTGCCAGCCACACGGGTAGATCACCCCTCCACTTT.

The chain uses TRBV29-1 and TRBJ2-7; 8 positions match TRBD2. This CDR3 has 13 amino acids. The ends lost 6 bases at V and 5 bases at J; junction bases unmatched: 9. CDR1 and CDR2 (germline): SQVTM, ANQGSEA. CDR3 loop: CSVRKAGDNEQYF. For the CDR3, the DNA is TGCAGCGTGAGGAAAGCGGGAGACAACGAGCAGTACTTC.

This sequence joins TRBV7-2 and TRBJ2-3, with TRBD2 matching 8 bases. V lost 5 bases to trimming and J lost 4 bases; unmatched junction nucleotides: 8. Germline V CDR1 and CDR2: SGHTA, FQGNSA. The CDR3 consists of 15 residues. The chain's CDR3 is CASSPRGLAADTQYF. The CDR3, as DNA: TGTGCCAGCAGCCCCAGAGGACTAGCTGCAGATACGCAGTATTTT. The full variable domain, in which reference TRBV7-2 and TRBJ2-3 provide the parts outside the CDR3, is GAGVSQSPSNKVTEKGKDVELRCDPISGHTALYWYRQSLGQGLEFLIYFQGNSAPDKSGLPSDRFSAERTGGSVSTLTIQRTQQEDSAVYLCASSPRGLAADTQYFGPGTRLTVL.

This clone was observed a handful of times. The rearrangement uses TRBV5-1 and TRBJ2-1; possible D gene TRBD1, 5 bases. The ends were cut back, 0 bases at V and 2 bases at J, with 6 bases in the middle. The CDR3 contains 14 residues. The germline V gene has CDR1 SGHRS and CDR2 YFSETQ. CDR3 DNA sequence: TGCGCCAGCAGCTTGGTGGGGCCCTACAATGAGCAGTTCTTC. Translated: CASSLVGPYNEQFF.

The chain uses TRBV29-1 and TRBJ2-7, with TRBD1 matching over 9 bases. The J segment lost 5 bases and the V segment lost 6 bases, leaving 11 bases of the junction unmatched. The CDR3 consists of 14 residues. Germline V gene data show CDR1 as SQVTM and CDR2 as ANQGSEA. As DNA, the CDR3 is TGCAGCGTAGGGGGAACAGGGGGCTTGGACGAGCAGTACTTC. Its protein product is CSVGGTGGLDEQYF.